In this sample, the clone carrying this TCR beta chain turned up many times. The length of the CDR3 is 15 residues. Germline CDR1 and CDR2: ENHRY and SYGVKD. V lost 1 base to trimming and J lost 3 bases; unmatched junction nucleotides: 5. In TCRdb, the 5' RACE reads were re-called with MiXCR into one record per CDR3 protein. The repertoire holds about 110,000 distinct CDR3 sequences, 15% to 20% seen once, with more than 25% in the top ten. The data stem from a study of T-cell memory formation after mild COVID-19. The chain links TRBV10-3 to TRBJ2-7, with 8 bases lining up with TRBD1. The sample taken for sequencing was PBMCs or a T cell subset sorted from them (not recorded which). The sequence was collected from an adult woman who had mild COVID-19 (a few samples of this study predate the infection). Cell type and time point are not known. DNA for the CDR3: TGTGCCATCAGTGAGTGGCAGGGGGCTATCTACGAGCAGTACTTC. The encoded protein is CAISEWQGAIYEQYF.